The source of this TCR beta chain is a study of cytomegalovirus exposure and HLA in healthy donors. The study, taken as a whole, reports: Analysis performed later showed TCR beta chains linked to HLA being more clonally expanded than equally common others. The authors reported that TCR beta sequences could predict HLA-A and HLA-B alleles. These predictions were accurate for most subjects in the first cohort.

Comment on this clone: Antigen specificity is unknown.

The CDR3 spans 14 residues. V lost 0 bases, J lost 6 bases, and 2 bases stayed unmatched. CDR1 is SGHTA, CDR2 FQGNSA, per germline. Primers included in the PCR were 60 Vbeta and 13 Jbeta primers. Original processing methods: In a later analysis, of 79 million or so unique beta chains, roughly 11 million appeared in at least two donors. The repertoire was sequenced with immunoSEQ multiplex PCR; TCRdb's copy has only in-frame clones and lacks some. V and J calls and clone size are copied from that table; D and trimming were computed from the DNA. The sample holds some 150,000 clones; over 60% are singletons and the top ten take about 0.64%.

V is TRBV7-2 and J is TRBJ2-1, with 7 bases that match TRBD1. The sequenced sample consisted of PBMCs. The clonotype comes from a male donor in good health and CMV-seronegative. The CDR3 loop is CASSLARQGNEQFF. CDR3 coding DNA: TGTGCCAGCAGCTTAGCGCGACAGGGCAATGAGCAGTTCTTC.